This T cell receptor (beta chain) was recovered during a study of cytomegalovirus exposure and HLA in healthy donors (dated by TCRdb to the late 2010s). Study-level background: In an earlier analysis of approximately 640 of the donors, under 300 Gb of sequence data and roughly 100 million unique TCR beta sequences from about 179 million T cells were reported. To decide whether each TCR beta V gene segment behaved as functional or pseudogenic, an earlier analysis of approximately 620 of the donors relied on high-throughput TCR beta sequencing. In addition to the first cohort of several hundred subjects, a separate validation cohort of about 120 different subjects was used. Of the 300 to 400 genotyped donors, around 81% fell in the genetic ancestry cluster associated with self-reported Caucasian donors. The T cell repertoires of some 670 subjects were profiled by immunosequencing and related to cytomegalovirus serostatus. Donor age, sex, ethnicity and CMV serostatus were compiled alongside the repertoire data. Every discovery cohort repertoire had been produced on one sequencing platform. In the later analysis, no new phenotypic data were used to find candidate immune exposures; instead, reliance was placed on TCR beta sequences and their occurrence across donors. Across 398 genotyped donors of the cohort, an average of roughly 200,000 unique TCR beta nucleotide sequences per donor were sequenced, and 15% to 20% of those sequences were non-productive. The study combined high-throughput TCR immunosequencing, statistical association of individual TCRs with disease status, and machine learning to predict cytomegalovirus infection status. The study was designed to test whether signatures of past pathogen exposure could be identified by cataloging public T cell receptors. HLA typing covered class I and class II loci at four-digit resolution. Because of strong linkage in the cohort, roughly five DR-DQ haplotypes were treated as single units for association and clustering. A later analysis re-analyzed previously published TCR beta repertoires from several hundred donors and added high-resolution HLA genotyping to study TCR occurrence patterns. An early release covering roughly 640 HLA-typed donors comprised around 300 gigabases of sequencing data and 85 million or so unique TCR sequences. In a later genetic analysis, genome-wide SNP genotypes for about 55% of the 666 donors were used, and that subset was treated as a discovery cohort. The number of donors typed differed by locus, with about 620-630 for A, B, C, DRB1 and DQB1, 522 for DQA1, 600 to 610 for DPA1, and approximately 470 for DPB1.

Preparation of the library involved the immunoSEQ multiplex PCR assay. A mixture of 60 forward primers for TCR Vbeta segments and 13 reverse primers for TCR Jbeta segments was used in the multiplex PCR. A multiplex PCR assay on genomic DNA amplified the CDR3 region of rearranged TCR beta genes. The amplified TCR beta libraries were sequenced on the Illumina HiSeq System as 87-base-pair reads. Regarding the original processing steps: In a later analysis, tens of millions of unique TCR beta chains were counted across the 500 to 700 repertoires, and around 10 million of these chains were shared by at least two donors. A nearest-neighbor algorithm error-corrected the raw reads and collapsed the reads into unique sequences, merging closely related sequences to remove PCR and sequencing errors. V, D and J gene segments were assigned by aligning CDR3 sequences to IMGT reference sequences. For a sequence to be retained, a match of at least six nucleotides to both a V gene segment and a J gene segment was required. A rearrangement was called productive if the CDR3 had no stop codons and remained in frame with V and J, and every other rearrangement was called non-productive. CDR3 was defined according to IMGT convention as the region running from the second conserved V-encoded cysteine to the conserved J-encoded phenylalanine. In an earlier analysis of around 640 of the donors, sequences lacking an unambiguous match to a single V gene segment were excluded. An earlier analysis of over 450 of the donors classified V segments as functional when productive rearrangements were above 56.7% and as segregating when the standard deviation between donors was above 5%. A statistical classification framework was built for diagnosing cytomegalovirus status from the catalog of TCR beta chain sequences. In a later analysis, V and J genes were assigned by comparing TCR nucleotide sequences against IMGT/GENE-DB human TR gene sequences. Using the TCRdist pipeline, a later analysis assigned CDR3 sequences along with most-parsimonious VDJ recombination scenarios. A later analysis defined each TCR beta chain by its CDR3 amino acid sequence plus V-gene family, and excluded reads lacking a unique V-gene family. As a way to deal with suspected cross-contamination and a sequencing artifact, a later analysis dropped more than 500 nucleotide sequences that were highly shared and had low generation probability. In a later analysis, a clonal expansion index for each public chain was calculated from normalized within-repertoire ranks of inferred template counts. Generation probabilities in a later analysis came from a VDJ recombination model fitted to out-of-frame rearrangements, and those results were checked against IGoR. A later analysis scored TCR-TCR, TCR-HLA and TCR-CMV co-occurrence with hypergeometric tests, applying a repertoire-size bias correction to TCR pairs. To estimate false discovery rates, a later analysis permuted the HLA or CMV assignments 20 times. A later analysis grouped co-occurring TCRs with DBSCAN, adding TCRdist sequence similarity when clustering within HLA-allele-positive subsets. For co-occurrence clustering, repertoires with fewer than 30,000 or more than 120,000 public chains were excluded, along with roughly 5 repertoires with anomalous nucleotide sharing. Here the immuneACCESS table is served through TCRdb, limited to in-frame sequences with V and J called. Missing clones are a known gap in these copies; in checked studies unresolved V genes cover under half, and the rest lacks a known reason. For V, J and clone size, that table is used; D and trimming come from the DNA. The sample contains 150,000 to 200,000 clones, 70% to 85% of them found a single time. Roughly 4.5% of the sample lies in the top ten.

Sequences LNHDA (CDR1) and SQIVND (CDR2) are obtained from the germline V gene (reference sequence). V loses 1 base, J loses 1 base, and the germline ends lie 10 bases apart. The CDR3 holds 16 amino acids from the cysteine to the phenylalanine. Only the CDR3 region is kept as DNA, spanning 48 bases read in frame from base 1. Paper-wide results and their limitations: A cluster of highly shared sequence variants was judged likely to represent a technical artifact of the sequencing pipeline. A later analysis associated 16,951 TCR beta sequences with specific HLA alleles at a false discovery rate of 0.05. Some IMGT-functional V segments, including TRBV6-2 and TRBV6-3, could not be distinguished by the 87-base-pair reads and were therefore excluded. Assigning TCR associations to individual alleles was difficult when HLA alleles, especially DR and DQ, strongly co-occurred. Compared with equally common non-associated chains, HLA-associated TCR beta chains in a later analysis were more clonally expanded and had lower generation probabilities. The authors suggested that the approach could potentially be extended to other disease states and immunological phenotypes. A further reported finding was that TCR beta sequences accurately predicted the HLA-A and HLA-B alleles for most subjects in the first cohort. According to a later analysis, parvovirus B19, influenza, CMV and Epstein-Barr virus appeared linked to several top co-occurrence clusters. Linkage disequilibrium might explain the correlated functional status among segregating V segments, but an unknown experimental factor could not be excluded. Because counts were too low, seventeen rarely observed V segments, including chromosome 9 orphons, were left out of the earlier analysis of some 600 of the donors. The presence/absence analyses assumed that sequencing depth was roughly uniform across donors, and that assumption may not be true. Most TCR sequences were observed very rarely across donors, whereas some public TCRs were present in many individuals. A later analysis found that TCR association rates varied across HLA loci, with DRB1 alleles showing the most associated TCRs and HLA-C alleles the fewest. In vitro tests confirmed that three of the cytomegalovirus-associated TCR beta chains recognize cytomegalovirus antigens. According to a later analysis, most CMV-associated TCR beta chains appeared to be HLA-restricted, and the HLA associations seemed to be driven largely by CMV exposure. A later genetic analysis reported fewer N-insertions in productive TCRs among donors in an Asian-associated ancestry cluster than the roughly 640-donor mean. Only TCR beta chains were sequenced in this cohort, and the absence of alpha or paired-chain data limited detectable features. In an earlier analysis of approximately 590 of the donors, most TCR beta V segments were observed in productive rearrangements about 87% or about 30% of the time, broadly matching IMGT annotations. Cytomegalovirus status was reported to be diagnosed by the classifier with high specificity and sensitivity in both the original and validation cohorts. HLA typing was unavailable for some donors at each locus, so association tests used only the typed subset. The only immune exposure information available for the cohort was CMV serostatus. V-gene and J-gene trimming of TCR beta chains was associated with a missense DCLRE1C variant in a later genetic analysis, and the association was replicated in an independent cohort. The study listed 150 to 200 TCR beta chains as associated with cytomegalovirus.

In total, 630 or so healthy bone marrow donors made up the cohort. At the time of sampling, every cohort member was nominally healthy, though immune exposures that went unrecorded were likely present. The donor was CMV seropositive and was included in the group of 250 to 300 seropositive cohort members. Every donor gave a peripheral blood sample, and the peripheral blood mononuclear cells from that sample were used for TCR beta sequencing. The Qiagen DNeasy Blood Extraction Kit was used to extract genomic DNA from the blood cell samples. Of note for this clone: Its antigen target is currently unknown. No per-base quality is available; no much larger clone lies one base away.

This sequence uses TRBV19 and TRBJ2-2, with no D gene named confidently. The material sequenced was PBMCs. This TCR was recovered from a woman in her 30s in good health and CMV-seropositive. For the CDR3, the sequence is CASSIVGIENTGELFF. The base sequence is TGTGCCAGTAGTATAGTGGGCATAGAGAACACCGGGGAGCTGTTTTTT.